The present entry profiles one TCR beta chain with its context. Assay: immunoSEQ multiplex PCR; the TCRdb copy retains only in-frame clones and omits some. Of about 240,000 clones listed, around 86% are singletons. This sample stems from a study of blood T cell repertoires in COVID-19. Study at large: The samples span acute and convalescent COVID-19 from the United States, Italy and Spain. Sample material is recorded as cDNA or gDNA derived from T cells, B-cell-depleted T cells, or PBMCs.

All enrollees were roughly 18 to 95 years old and from 20 to 25 US areas. Self-reported history from a screening survey and questionnaire set each donor's cohort. Losses at the gene ends were 7 bases for V and 5 bases for J; bases not matched to a gene: 7. The CDR3 sequence is 15 residues long. Germline assignment: CDR1 MGHDK and CDR2 SYGVNS. This sequence was found in a woman aged 40 to 49 with acute COVID-19. Input material: PBMCs or T cells enriched from blood (not recorded which). The chain recombines TRBV25-1 with TRBJ2-1; 11 bases agree with TRBD2. The CDR3 nucleotides read TGTGCCAGCATCCCCGGACTAGCGGGTAACAATGAGCAGTTCTTC. Translated: CASIPGLAGNNEQFF.